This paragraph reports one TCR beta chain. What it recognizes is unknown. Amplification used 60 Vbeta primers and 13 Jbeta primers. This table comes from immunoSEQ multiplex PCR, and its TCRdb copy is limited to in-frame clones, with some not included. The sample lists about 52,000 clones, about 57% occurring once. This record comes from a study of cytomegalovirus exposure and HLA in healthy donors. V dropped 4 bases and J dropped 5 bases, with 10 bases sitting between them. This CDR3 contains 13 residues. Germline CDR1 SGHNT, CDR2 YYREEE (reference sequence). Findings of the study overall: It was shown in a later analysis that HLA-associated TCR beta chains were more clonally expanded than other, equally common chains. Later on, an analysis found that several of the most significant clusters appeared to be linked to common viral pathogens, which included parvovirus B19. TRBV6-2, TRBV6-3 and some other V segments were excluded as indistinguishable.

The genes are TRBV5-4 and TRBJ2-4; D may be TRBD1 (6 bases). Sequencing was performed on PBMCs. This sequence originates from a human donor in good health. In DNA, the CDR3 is TGTGCCAGCAGCACCGGGACACAAAACATTCAGTACTTC. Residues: CASSTGTQNIQYF. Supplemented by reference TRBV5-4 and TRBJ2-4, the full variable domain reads ETGVTQSPTHLIKTRGQQVTLRCSSQSGHNTVSWYQQALGQGPQFIFQYYREEENGRGNFPPRFSGLQFPNYSSELNVNALELDDSALYLCASSTGTQNIQYFGAGTRLSVL.